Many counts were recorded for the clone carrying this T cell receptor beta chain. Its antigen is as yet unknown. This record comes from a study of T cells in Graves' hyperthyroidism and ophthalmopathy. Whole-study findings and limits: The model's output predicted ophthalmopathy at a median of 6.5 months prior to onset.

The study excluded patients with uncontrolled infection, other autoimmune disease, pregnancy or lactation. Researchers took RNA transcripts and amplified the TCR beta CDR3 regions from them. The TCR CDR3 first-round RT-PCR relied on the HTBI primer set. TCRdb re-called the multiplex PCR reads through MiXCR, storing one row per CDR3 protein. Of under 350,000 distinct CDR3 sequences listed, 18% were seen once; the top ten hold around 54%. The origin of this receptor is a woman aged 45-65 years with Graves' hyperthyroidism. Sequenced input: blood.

The CDR3 region has the DNA TGCAGTGCTAGAGGTTCTGCTAATCTGGAGACCCAGTACTTC. Translation gives CSARGSANLETQYF. The chain employs TRBV20-1 and TRBJ2-5; D unresolved. Germline V lookup: CDR1 DFQATT, CDR2 SNEGSKA (reference sequence). With 1 base removed from V and 5 bases from J, the gap between germline ends came to 14 bases. This CDR3 has 14 amino acids.